The source of this T cell receptor (beta chain) is a study of blood T cell repertoires in COVID-19. About the research overall: Samples of COVID-19 (acute and convalescent) were obtained from the United States, Italy and Spain. Sources were T cells, B-cell-depleted T cells, or PBMCs; the material itself was cDNA or gDNA.

Deletions cut 2 bases from V and 1 base from J, with 6 bases between. The germline CDR1 and CDR2 sequences are SGHAT and FQNNGV. The CDR3 runs to 15 residues. How the authors handled the data: Reference gene primer amplification in the assay estimated nucleated cell counts. Produced via immunoSEQ multiplex PCR; TCRdb's table is partial and in-frame only. The D gene and trimming were derived from the DNA, and the V and J assignments and clone size from that table. The repertoire holds fewer than 600,000 clones, with roughly 87% as singletons. The TCR originated in a man younger than 35 with COVID-19, enrolled during active disease. The chain has TRBV11-2 and TRBJ1-6; D uncertain. The specimen was peripheral blood. CDR3 amino acids: CASSLMASYNSPLHF. The DNA of the CDR3 is TGTGCCAGCAGCTTAATGGCTTCCTATAATTCACCCCTCCACTTT.